These 10 T cell receptor beta chains share one sample of origin, sequenced in a study of identical twins. TCRdb re-derived calls from the 5' RACE reads in MiXCR, one entry per CDR3 protein. The sample includes roughly 480,000 distinct CDR3 sequences, 24% of them seen just once. This sample also appeared in a second study, on T cells expressing NK-cell markers.

Sequenced: CD4+ T cells sorted from blood. These receptors all come from a woman aged 18-29 years in good health.

The chain carries TRBV27 and TRBJ1-6, with 7 positions matching TRBD1. The V segment lost 5 bases and the J segment 4 bases; nucleotides outside the gene matches: 5. CDR3 size: 15 residues. The germline gives CDR1 MNHEY, CDR2 SMNVEV (reference sequence). The CDR3 DNA sequence: TGTGCCAGCAGTCCCCGGGACAGATATAATTCACCCCTCCACTTT. Protein sequence: CASSPRDRYNSPLHF.

There are a few counts of this clonotype. The gene calls are TRBV7-2 and TRBJ2-7, with D maybe TRBD1 (5 bases). Germline V gene lookup returns CDR1 SGHTA and CDR2 FQGNSA. V was pared by 4 bases and J by 0 bases, with 10 bases between. This CDR3 comprises 14 residues. CDR3 amino acids: CASSSFGASYEQYF. The CDR3 bases are TGTGCCAGCAGCTCGTTTGGGGCCTCCTACGAGCAGTACTTC.

This clonotype was seen more than once but under ten times. This CDR3 is CASSPAGKGPQETQYF. CDR3 in DNA: TGTGCCAGCAGTCCAGCGGGGAAAGGGCCACAAGAGACCCAGTACTTC. The gene calls are TRBV12-3 or TRBV12-4 and TRBJ2-5; 7 nucleotides match TRBD2. The CDR3 length is 16 residues. With 5 bases clipped from V and 2 bases from J, the junction kept 11 bases outside the gene matches.

This clonotype turned up a few times. The chain has TRBV20-1 and TRBJ1-4, with unresolved D. V dropped 3 bases and J dropped 4 bases, with 15 bases sitting between them. The CDR3 spans 15 residues. In germline, CDR1 is DFQATT, CDR2 SNEGSKA (reference sequence). CDR3 region: CSASGAVGGNEKLFF. The CDR3 nucleotides are TGCAGTGCTAGTGGCGCGGTTGGCGGTAATGAAAAACTGTTTTTT.

This chain joins TRBV10-2 and TRBJ2-1; D might be TRBD1 or TRBD2, each matching 5 bases. Trimming removed 3 bases at V and 12 bases at J, with 15 bases between. CDR3 length: 13 amino acids. The V gene's germline CDR1 is WSHSY and CDR2 SAAADI. CDR3 region: CASSDIEGWLQFF. The CDR3 DNA sequence: TGCGCCAGCAGTGATATTGAGGGGTGGTTGCAGTTCTTC.

Regarding this clonotype: Germline and junction disagree at one end, which may indicate a read error. This rearrangement joins TRBV9 to TRBJ2-5, with D unclear. CDR3 size: 13 residues. Germline CDR1 SGDLS, CDR2 YYNGEE. The CDR3 region has the DNA TGTGCCAGCAGCGTAGAGGGCAGCCGTCCGTTTCACTTC. It codes for CASSVEGSRPFHF.

The J gene is TRBJ1-1, the V gene TRBV19; 8 bases agree with TRBD1. V trimming: 8 bases; J trimming: 5 bases; junction bases outside the gene matches: 10. Germline V gene sequence: CDR1 LNHDA, CDR2 SQIVND (reference sequence). The length of the CDR3 is 14 residues. For the CDR3, the DNA is TGTGCCAGTGGCCCCTTGGACAGGGAGACTGAAGCTTTCTTT. Protein product: CASGPLDRETEAFF. The full variable domain, in which reference TRBV19 and TRBJ1-1 provide the parts outside the CDR3, is DGGITQSPKYLFRKEGQNVTLSCEQNLNHDAMYWYRQDPGQGLRLIYYSQIVNDFQKGDIAEGYSVSREKKESFPLTVTSAQKNPTAFYLCASGPLDRETEAFFGQGTRLTVV.

J is TRBJ2-3 and V is TRBV12-3 or TRBV12-4; D is tentatively TRBD1 or TRBD2 (6 bases each). The CDR3 has 16 amino acids. Between the trimmed V and J ends, which lost 0 bases and 3 bases, there was a span of 13 bases. CDR3 region: CASSLAARRGTDTQYF. The CDR3 DNA sequence: TGTGCCAGCAGTTTAGCGGCCAGGAGGGGGACAGATACGCAGTATTTT.

This clonotype was counted a few times. V is TRBV4-3 and J is TRBJ1-6, with D perhaps TRBD1 (5 bases). The CDR3 totals 13 residues. V lost 6 bases and J lost 10, with 13 bases in between. CDR1 is LGHNA, CDR2 YSLEER, per germline. The CDR3 spells CASSGGVRSPLHF. CDR3 DNA sequence: TGCGCCAGCAGTGGAGGGGTTCGATCACCCCTCCACTTT.

This clonotype has just a few counts. The chain has TRBV3-1 and TRBJ1-1, with a weak D call TRBD1 (5 bases). The germline V and J ends were trimmed by 4 bases and 0 bases, with 15 bases remaining between them. There are 16 residues in the CDR3. CDR1 is LGHDT, CDR2 YNNKEL, per germline (reference sequence). CDR3 sequence reads: CASSPQGALMNTEAFF. The DNA of the CDR3 is TGTGCCAGCAGCCCCCAGGGAGCCCTTATGAACACTGAAGCTTTCTTT.